This T cell receptor beta chain was observed in a study of blood T cell repertoires in COVID-19. Study-level background: Acute-phase and convalescent COVID-19 samples originated in the United States, Italy and Spain.

Original data processing: Researchers report that nucleated cell counts were estimated from reference gene primer amplification. The protocol was immunoSEQ multiplex PCR, while the TCRdb copy is restricted to in-frame clones and leaves out a portion. V and J calls plus clone size are reproduced from that table; the DNA served to infer D and trimming. The top ten hold more than 4% of the sample, which has 250,000 to 300,000 clones, roughly 80% seen once. CDR3 length: 12 residues. CDR1 is SGHVS, CDR2 FNYEAQ, per germline. The V end lost 4 bases, the J end lost 5 bases, and 9 bases lay between the germline ends. Participants were aged roughly 18 to 89 years, lived in some 23 US areas, and enrolled virtually.

This TCR derives from a man in his forties who had been exposed to COVID-19. V and J are TRBV7-6 and TRBJ2-7; tentatively, D is TRBD1 (5 bases). Sequencing input: PBMCs or T cells enriched from blood (not recorded which). The CDR3 spells CASSSQGDEQYF. Written as DNA, the CDR3 is TGTGCCAGCAGCTCTCAGGGTGACGAGCAGTACTTC. The full variable domain, in which reference TRBV7-6 and TRBJ2-7 provide the parts outside the CDR3, is GAGVSQSPRYKVTKRGQDVALRCDPISGHVSLYWYRQALGQGPEFLTYFNYEAQQDKSGLPNDRFSAERPEGSISTLTIQRTEQRDSAMYRCASSSQGDEQYFGPGTRLTVT.